What follows are 25 T cell receptor beta chains derived from one specimen sequenced in a study of T cell responses to AZD1222 COVID-19 vaccine. Generated by immunoSEQ multiplex PCR, the TCRdb table keeps only in-frame clones and is missing some. The sample contains just over 150,000 clones, around 87% of which appear only once. Source: peripheral blood, taken 28 days after the second AZD1222 dose. These receptors all come from an adult who received the AZD1222 COVID-19 vaccine.

This clone was seen a few times. The chain recombines TRBV5-8 with TRBJ2-7, with D maybe TRBD1 (7 bases). Trimming cost V 4 bases and J 0 bases, with 14 bases left between them. The germline CDR1 and CDR2 sequences are SGHTS and YDEGEE. This CDR3 has 15 residues. In DNA, the CDR3 is TGTGCCAGCAGCCTGTGGCAGGGGGGCTCCTACGAGCAGTACTTC. As protein: CASSLWQGGSYEQYF. The full variable domain, with the rest looked up from reference TRBV5-8 and TRBJ2-7, is EAGVTQSPTHLIKTRGQQATLRCSPISGHTSVYWYQQALGLGLQFLLWYDEGEERNRGNFPPRFSGRQFPNYSSELNVNALELEDSALYLCASSLWQGGSYEQYFGPGTRLTVT.

The V and J genes are TRBV6-5 and TRBJ1-2; 8 bases align to TRBD1. The V gene's germline CDR1 is MNHEY and CDR2 SVGAGI. The CDR3 length is 12 residues. Trimming at V came to 7 bases and at J to 8 bases, leaving 6 bases not matched to a gene. The CDR3 DNA follows: TGTGCCAGCACCCAGGGGGCCGGGGGCTACACCTTC. It translates to CASTQGAGGYTF.

The CDR3, as DNA: TGTGCCAGTAGTATCCGGCCCATGAACACTGAAGCTTTCTTT. Protein sequence: CASSIRPMNTEAFF. The chain couples TRBV19 to TRBJ1-1; the D is unclear. The CDR3 totals 14 residues. Per germline, CDR1 LNHDA and CDR2 SQIVND (reference sequence). V was pared by 3 bases and J by 0 bases, with 8 bases between. Combining the CDR3 with reference TRBV19 and TRBJ1-1 gives the whole variable domain DGGITQSPKYLFRKEGQNVTLSCEQNLNHDAMYWYRQDPGQGLRLIYYSQIVNDFQKGDIAEGYSVSREKKESFPLTVTSAQKNPTAFYLCASSIRPMNTEAFFGQGTRLTVV.

This chain joins TRBV6-5 and TRBJ1-5, with TRBD1 identical over 8 bases. J gave up 6 bases and V 2 bases, and 6 bases lay outside the gene matches. The CDR3 contains 15 residues. Germline assignment: CDR1 MNHEY and CDR2 SVGAGI. Here the CDR3 reads CASSYDRGVSQPQHF. CDR3 bases: TGTGCCAGCAGTTACGACAGGGGAGTAAGTCAGCCCCAGCATTTT.

This sequence joins TRBV6-6 and TRBJ2-7; D is unclear. Trimming left V 4 bases short and J 4 bases short, with 11 bases between. This CDR3 comprises 13 residues. Germline V gives CDR1 MNHNY, CDR2 SVGAGI (reference sequence). CDR3 in amino acids: CASSSLAQYEQYF. The CDR3 DNA reads as TGTGCCAGCAGTTCCCTGGCCCAATACGAGCAGTACTTC.

The gene calls are TRBV18 and TRBJ2-1, with D unresolved. This CDR3 has 17 residues. Germline CDR1 and CDR2: KGHSH and LQKENI. V lost 3 bases, J lost 6 bases, and 21 bases lay in between. CDR3 region: CASSPLSQAPLPNEQFF. The DNA of the CDR3 is TGTGCCAGCTCACCCCTTTCTCAGGCTCCCCTACCCAATGAGCAGTTCTTC.

The chain has TRBV11-3 and TRBJ2-1; D is perhaps TRBD1 (6 bases). Germline V gene lookup returns CDR1 SGHNT and CDR2 YENEEA. The germline V and J ends were trimmed by 5 bases and 4 bases, with 15 bases remaining between them. The length of the CDR3 is 15 residues. In DNA form, the CDR3 reads TGTGCCAGCAGCCCAACAGGGAGTCCGTACAATGAGCAGTTCTTC. Residues: CASSPTGSPYNEQFF.

The chain recombines TRBV15 with TRBJ2-2; the D is unclear. Germline CDR1 and CDR2: LNHNV and YYDKDF (reference sequence). Deletions cut 8 bases from V and 3 bases from J, with 10 bases between. The CDR3 is made up of 13 amino acids. This CDR3 is CATAGRDTGELFF. In DNA, the CDR3 is TGTGCCACCGCCGGTAGGGACACCGGGGAGCTGTTTTTT.

V gene TRBV24-1 combines with J gene TRBJ2-5; D may be TRBD1 or TRBD2 (7 bases each). Trimming took 5 bases from V and 5 from J, leaving 14 bases between them. This CDR3 contains 14 residues. CDR1 and CDR2 from the germline V gene are KGHDR and SFDVKD. CDR3 amino acids: CATSGPGGVETQYF. The CDR3 DNA follows: TGTGCCACCAGTGGGCCAGGGGGGGTTGAGACCCAGTACTTC.

This sequence joins TRBV18 and TRBJ1-5; 7 bases map to TRBD1. The junction had 8 bases not matched to a gene; V was cut back by 4 bases and J by 8 bases. This CDR3 spans 14 amino acids. Germline loops: CDR1 KGHSH, CDR2 LQKENI. The CDR3 loop is CASSRQGLGEPQHF. CDR3 bases: TGTGCCAGCTCACGACAGGGTTTGGGTGAGCCCCAGCATTTT.

This chain uses TRBV6-2 or TRBV6-3 with TRBJ1-6; D perhaps matches TRBD1 (5 bases). V was shortened by 2 bases and J by 4 bases, with 12 bases between the two germline ends. CDR1 and CDR2 from the germline V gene are MNHEY and SVGEGT. This CDR3 has 16 residues. The CDR3 loop is CASSYVQGDYNSPLHF. DNA of the CDR3: TGTGCCAGCAGTTACGTGCAGGGTGATTATAATTCACCCCTCCACTTT.

V is TRBV20-1 and J is TRBJ1-2; D is ambiguous. CDR1 is DFQATT and CDR2 is SNEGSKA in the germline V gene (reference sequence). V dropped 3 bases and J dropped 7 bases, with 30 bases sitting between them. CDR3 size: 18 residues. The CDR3, as DNA: TGCAGTGCTAGTTGGTCCGGAATAGGATGGCGGACGGAAGGTGGCTACACCTTC. Protein sequence: CSASWSGIGWRTEGGYTF.

This chain links TRBV6-5 with TRBJ1-2; 7 nucleotides match TRBD1. The CDR3 covers 14 residues. Losses at the gene ends were 5 bases for V and 2 bases for J; bases not matched to a gene: 5. Per the germline V gene, CDR1 is MNHEY and CDR2 is SVGAGI. The CDR3 here is CASSRGQVNYGYTF. The CDR3 DNA reads TGTGCCAGCAGTCGAGGACAGGTCAACTATGGCTACACCTTC.

In its sample, this clone was seen once. J is TRBJ1-1 and V is TRBV18; no firm D call. V dropped 3 bases and J dropped 0 bases, with 11 bases sitting between them. Germline-derived CDR1 and CDR2 are KGHSH and LQKENI. The CDR3 is 15 amino acids. CDR3 sequence reads: CASSPGRPMNTEAFF. The CDR3 DNA is TGTGCCAGCTCACCCGGACGCCCCATGAACACTGAAGCTTTCTTT.

This clone was seen just once. The chain carries TRBV6-5 and TRBJ2-2; tentatively, D is TRBD2 (6 bases). Per the germline V gene, CDR1 is MNHEY and CDR2 is SVGAGI. V dropped 10 bases and J dropped 3 bases, with 12 bases sitting between them. The length of the CDR3 is 13 residues. The CDR3 here is CATRDSDTGELFF. The CDR3 bases are TGTGCCACCCGGGACTCTGACACCGGGGAGCTGTTTTTT.

The chain links TRBV7-3 to TRBJ2-7, with 9 bases lining up with TRBD2. The CDR3 is made up of 17 amino acids. Germline trimming cut 4 bases from V and 5 bases from J; bases unmatched to any gene: 15. Germline values: CDR1 SGHTA, CDR2 FQGTGA. The CDR3: CASSSLAGANPINEQYF. In DNA, the CDR3 is TGTGCCAGCAGCTCGTTAGCGGGAGCCAACCCTATTAACGAGCAGTACTTC.

The rearrangement uses TRBV5-1 and TRBJ1-6; 8 bases are shared with TRBD1. Germline CDR1 is SGHRS and CDR2 is YFSETQ. This CDR3 spans 15 amino acids. After removal of 6 bases from V and 7 bases from J, the junction contained 9 bases not matched to a gene. CDR3 region: CASNPGGSGNSPLHF. CDR3 nucleotide sequence: TGCGCCAGCAACCCAGGGGGCTCTGGGAATTCACCCCTCCACTTT.

This clone has more than one count but fewer than ten. The rearrangement links TRBV7-3 to TRBJ1-2; 7 bases fit TRBD1. CDR3 size: 12 residues. Looked up from germline, CDR1 is SGHTA and CDR2 is FQGTGA. Trimming took 5 bases from V and 10 from J; bases not matched to a gene: 7. CDR3 DNA sequence: TGTGCCAGCAGCCCCAGGACAGGAACCTACACCTTC. Residues: CASSPRTGTYTF.

The J gene is TRBJ2-7, the V gene TRBV28; 7 bases match TRBD2. The V segment lost 4 bases and the J segment 2 bases; nucleotides outside the gene matches: 11. CDR1 is MDHEN and CDR2 is SYDVKM in the germline V gene. The CDR3 totals 16 residues. CDR3 region: CASSSYGAAGPYEQYF. CDR3 nucleotides: TGTGCCAGCAGTTCTTATGGAGCAGCGGGACCCTACGAGCAGTACTTC.

This clone was detected only a few times. This chain's CDR3 is CASSQQGGTEAFF. In DNA, the CDR3 is TGTGCCAGTAGCCAACAGGGGGGCACTGAAGCTTTCTTT. This rearrangement joins TRBV19 to TRBJ1-1, with 8 positions matching TRBD1. Germline V gene lookup returns CDR1 LNHDA and CDR2 SQIVND (reference sequence). There are 13 residues in the CDR3. J lost 4 bases, V lost 6 bases, and 4 bases had no gene match. The entire variable domain, with the rest obtained from reference TRBV19 and TRBJ1-1, is as follows: DGGITQSPKYLFRKEGQNVTLSCEQNLNHDAMYWYRQDPGQGLRLIYYSQIVNDFQKGDIAEGYSVSREKKESFPLTVTSAQKNPTAFYLCASSQQGGTEAFFGQGTRLTVV.

This clone has a single count. This chain joins TRBV7-2 and TRBJ1-6; D might be TRBD1 (6 bases). The CDR3 covers 15 residues. Germline CDR1 reads SGHTA; CDR2 reads FQGNSA. V was trimmed by 4 bases and J by 13 bases, leaving 20 bases between them. The CDR3 is CASSSRVAGAGPLHF. CDR3 coding DNA: TGTGCCAGCAGCTCAAGAGTTGCGGGGGCTGGGCCCCTCCACTTT.

The chain has TRBV28 and TRBJ2-1, with TRBD2 matching over 12 bases. V was clipped by 5 bases and J by 0 bases; unmatched bases: 2. CDR3 length: 16 residues. From germline, CDR1 is MDHEN and CDR2 SYDVKM. The CDR3 nucleotides read TGTGCCAGCAGTACTAGCGGGGGGAGCTCCTACAATGAGCAGTTCTTC. It codes for CASSTSGGSSYNEQFF.

In DNA, the CDR3 is TGTGCCACCAGTGATTTTGCGTCCGGAGGTGGCTACACCTTC. Translation gives CATSDFASGGGYTF. This sequence joins TRBV24-1 and TRBJ1-2; D gene unclear. Germline V gene lookup returns CDR1 KGHDR and CDR2 SFDVKD. This CDR3 region has 14 residues. Deletions cut 1 base from V and 7 bases from J, with 12 bases between.

The chain has TRBV12-5 and TRBJ2-7; D is unclear. The CDR3 consists of 10 residues. Germline loops: CDR1 LGHNT, CDR2 FRNRAP. Trimming removed 3 bases from V and 5 bases from J, with 2 bases in between. As DNA, the CDR3 is TGTGCTAGTGGTTTCCACGAGCAGTACTTC. This gives the protein CASGFHEQYF.

This clone was counted a few times. The chain recombines TRBV6-5 with TRBJ1-4, with a weak D call TRBD1 (5 bases). The CDR3 has 14 residues. Germline loops: CDR1 MNHEY, CDR2 SVGAGI. V shed 8 bases and J shed 8 bases, with 18 bases lying between them. The CDR3 sequence is CASRTGLRGEKLFF. CDR3 bases: TGTGCCAGCCGCACAGGACTTAGGGGAGAAAAACTGTTTTTT.